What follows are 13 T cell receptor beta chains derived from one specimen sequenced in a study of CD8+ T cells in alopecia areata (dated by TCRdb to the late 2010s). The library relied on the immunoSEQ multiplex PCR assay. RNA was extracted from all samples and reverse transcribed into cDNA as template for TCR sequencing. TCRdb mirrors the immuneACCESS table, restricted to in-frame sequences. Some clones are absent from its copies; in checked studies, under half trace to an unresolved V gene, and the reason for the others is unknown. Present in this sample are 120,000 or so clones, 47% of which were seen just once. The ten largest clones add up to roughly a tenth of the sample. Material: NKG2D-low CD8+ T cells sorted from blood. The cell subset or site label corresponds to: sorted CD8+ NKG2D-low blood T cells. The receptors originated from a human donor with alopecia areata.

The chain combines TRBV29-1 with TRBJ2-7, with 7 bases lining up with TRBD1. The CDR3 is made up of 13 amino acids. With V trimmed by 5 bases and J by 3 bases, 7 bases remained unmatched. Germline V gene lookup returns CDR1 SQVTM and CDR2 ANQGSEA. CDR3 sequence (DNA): TGCAGCGTTCCGGGACAGCCGAGCTACGAGCAGTACTTC. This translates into CSVPGQPSYEQYF.

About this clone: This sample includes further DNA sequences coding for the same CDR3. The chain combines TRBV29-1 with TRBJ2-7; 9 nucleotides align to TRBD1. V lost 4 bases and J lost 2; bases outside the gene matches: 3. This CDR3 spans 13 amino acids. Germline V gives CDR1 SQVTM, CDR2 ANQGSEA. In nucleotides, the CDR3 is TGCAGCGTTGGGGACAGGGAGCCCTACGAGCAGTACTTC. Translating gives CSVGDREPYEQYF.

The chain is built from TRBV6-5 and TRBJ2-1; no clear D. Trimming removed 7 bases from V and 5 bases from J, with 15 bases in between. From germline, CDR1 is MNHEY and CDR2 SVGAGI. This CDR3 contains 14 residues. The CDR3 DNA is TGTGCCAGCACCTACGGAGTGGGGAACAATGAGCAGTTCTTC. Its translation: CASTYGVGNNEQFF.

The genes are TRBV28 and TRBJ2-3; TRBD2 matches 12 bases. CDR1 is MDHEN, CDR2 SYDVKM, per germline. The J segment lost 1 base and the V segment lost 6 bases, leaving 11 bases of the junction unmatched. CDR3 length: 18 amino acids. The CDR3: CASSPGLAGEIRTDTQYF. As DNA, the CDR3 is TGTGCCAGCAGCCCGGGACTAGCGGGTGAAATTCGCACAGATACGCAGTATTTT. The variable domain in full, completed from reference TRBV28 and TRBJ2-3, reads DVKVTQSSRYLVKRTGEKVFLECVQDMDHENMFWYRQDPGLGLRLIYFSYDVKMKEKGDIPEGYSVSREKKERFSLILESASTNQTSMYLCASSPGLAGEIRTDTQYFGPGTRLTVL.

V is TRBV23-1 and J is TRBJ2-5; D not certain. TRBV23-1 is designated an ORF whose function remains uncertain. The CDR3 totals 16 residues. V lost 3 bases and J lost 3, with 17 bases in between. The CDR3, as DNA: TGCGCCAGCAGTCACGAGCTACGGACGGAAGAAGAGACCCAGTACTTC. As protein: CASSHELRTEEETQYF.

The chain's CDR3 is CSVTSGGLHEQYF. The CDR3 DNA reads TGCAGCGTCACTAGCGGGGGACTACACGAGCAGTACTTC. The rearrangement joins TRBV29-1 to TRBJ2-7; 11 positions match TRBD2. The length of the CDR3 is 13 residues. V lost 6 bases and J lost 5; bases outside the gene matches: 6. The germline gives CDR1 SQVTM, CDR2 ANQGSEA.

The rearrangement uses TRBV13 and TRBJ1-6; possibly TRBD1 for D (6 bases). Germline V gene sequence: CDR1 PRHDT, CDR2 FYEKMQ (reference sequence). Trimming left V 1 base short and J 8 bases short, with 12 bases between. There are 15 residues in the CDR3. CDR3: CASSLVEQGHSPLHF. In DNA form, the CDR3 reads TGTGCCAGCAGCTTAGTTGAACAGGGACATTCACCCCTCCACTTT.

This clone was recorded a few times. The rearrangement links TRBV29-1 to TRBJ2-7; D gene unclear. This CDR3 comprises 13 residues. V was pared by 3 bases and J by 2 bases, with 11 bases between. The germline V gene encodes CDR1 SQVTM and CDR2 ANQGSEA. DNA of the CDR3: TGCAGCGTTGAGGCCAGCGAGACCTACGAGCAGTACTTC. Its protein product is CSVEASETYEQYF.

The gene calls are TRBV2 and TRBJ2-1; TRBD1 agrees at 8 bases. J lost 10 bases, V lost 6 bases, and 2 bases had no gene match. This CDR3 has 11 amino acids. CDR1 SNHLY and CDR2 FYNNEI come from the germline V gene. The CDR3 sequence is CASRGDREQFF. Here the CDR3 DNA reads TGTGCCAGCAGGGGGGACAGGGAGCAGTTCTTC.

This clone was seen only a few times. CDR3 amino acids: CASSQVGSGEDQPQHF. The CDR3 DNA reads TGCGCCAGCAGCCAGGTGGGGTCAGGGGAGGATCAGCCCCAGCATTTT. The V gene is TRBV4-1, the J gene TRBJ1-5; D is perhaps TRBD1 (6 bases). V gave up 3 bases and J gave up 5 bases, with 17 bases separating them. The CDR3 runs 16 residues. CDR1 and CDR2 from the germline V gene are MGHRA and YSYEKL.

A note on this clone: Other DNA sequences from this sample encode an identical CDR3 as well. The CDR3 protein is CASSLSRGNEQFF. In nucleotides, the CDR3 is TGTGCCAGCAGTTTATCAAGAGGCAATGAGCAGTTCTTC. The V call is TRBV27, the J call TRBJ2-1; D is unresolved. The CDR3 covers 13 residues. V lost 0 bases to trimming and J lost 6 bases, with 6 bases between them. CDR1 is MNHEY and CDR2 is SMNVEV in the germline V gene (reference sequence).

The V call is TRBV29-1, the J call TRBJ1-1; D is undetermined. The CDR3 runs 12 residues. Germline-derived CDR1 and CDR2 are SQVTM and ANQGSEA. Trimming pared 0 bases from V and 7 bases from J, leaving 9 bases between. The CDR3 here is CSVEEEAYEAFF. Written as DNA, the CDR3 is TGCAGCGTTGAAGAAGAGGCGTATGAAGCTTTCTTT.

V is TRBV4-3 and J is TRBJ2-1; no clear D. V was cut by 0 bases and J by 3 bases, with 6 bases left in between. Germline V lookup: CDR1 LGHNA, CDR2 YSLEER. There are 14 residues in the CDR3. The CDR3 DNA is TGCGCCAGCAGCCAAGAAAACAGCTACAATGAGCAGTTCTTC. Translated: CASSQENSYNEQFF.